These 25 T cell receptor beta chains originate from one sample sequenced in a study of tumor and adjacent non-tumor tissue in lung cancer. No cell sorting was done before RNA was extracted from the tissue. A modified ARM-PCR protocol with three rounds of nested PCR amplified TCRbeta. TCRdb reanalysed the multiplex PCR reads using MiXCR and keeps one entry per CDR3 protein. The sample yields 200,000 to 250,000 distinct CDR3 sequences, approximately 74% seen once. The sample was lung tumor tissue. These receptors were taken from a man aged 55-75 years with non-small cell lung cancer.

To note about this clonotype: Since a much larger clone is just one base distant, this may be a read error. The chain has TRBV11-2 and TRBJ2-1; 7 nucleotides agree with TRBD1. The junction had 17 bases not matched to a gene; V was cut back by 3 bases and J by 3 bases. This CDR3 spans 19 amino acids. In germline, CDR1 is SGHAT, CDR2 FQNNGV. In DNA, the CDR3 is TGTGCCAGCAGCTTTGATCAACATACAGGGGCCGGTTGCTACAATGAGCAGTTCTTC. Protein sequence: CASSFDQHTGAGCYNEQFF.

This clonotype came up a few times. Its ends do not fully match the called genes, so a read error is possible. The J gene is TRBJ2-6, the V gene TRBV6-4; tentative D call: TRBD1 (5 bases). In germline, CDR1 is MRHNA, CDR2 SNTAGT. The CDR3 loop spans 14 amino acids. In DNA form, the CDR3 reads TGTGCCAGCAGTGAGGTCTCTGGGGCCAGCGTCCTGACTTTC. Protein sequence: CASSEVSGASVLTF.

A few counts support this clonotype. The chain carries TRBV4-1 and TRBJ2-7; 8 bases map to TRBD1. The V gene end was trimmed by 0 bases and the J gene end by 3 bases; junction bases not matched to a gene: 1. Germline CDR1 is MGHRA and CDR2 is YSYEKL. The CDR3 spans 14 residues. The CDR3 sequence is CASSQDGTGYEQYF. The CDR3 DNA reads TGCGCCAGCAGCCAAGACGGGACAGGCTACGAGCAGTACTTC.

Concerning this clonotype: An end of the junction does not agree with germline; a read error may underlie this. CDR3 nucleotide sequence: TGTAGTGCTAGAGTTGGAGGCACAAACACCGGGAAGCTGTATTTT. Translation: CSARVGGTNTGKLYF. V usage is TRBV20-1 and J usage is TRBJ2-2; a possible D gene is TRBD2 (5 bases). Germline CDR1 and CDR2: DFQATT and SNEGSKA (reference sequence). The CDR3 contains 15 residues.

This clonotype was seen a handful of times. The chain recombines TRBV28 with TRBJ1-5; D remains unclear. The CDR3 loop spans 15 amino acids. The germline gives CDR1 MDHEN, CDR2 SYDVKM. V lost 5 bases to trimming and J lost 0 bases, with 11 bases between them. For the CDR3, the DNA is TGTGCCAGCAGTGGGATGAGGGATAGCAATCAGCCCCAGCATTTT. The encoded protein is CASSGMRDSNQPQHF.

As regards this clonotype: The junction differs from germline at one of its ends, possibly a read error. This sequence joins TRBV6-5 and TRBJ1-1; no reliable D call. Per the germline V gene, CDR1 is MNHEY and CDR2 is SVGAGI. The CDR3 covers 14 residues. The DNA of the CDR3 is TGTGCCAACAGTTACTCGCTCGCGAACACTGAAGCTTTGTTT. Translated, it gives CANSYSLANTEALF.

V and J are TRBV11-2 and TRBJ1-4; no definite D call. The CDR3 length is 15 residues. CDR1 SGHAT and CDR2 FQNNGV come from the germline V gene. Trimming stripped 1 base from V and 7 bases from J, with 13 bases between. The CDR3 sequence: CASSLVEGAGEKLFF. The CDR3 coding sequence is TGTGCCAGCAGCTTAGTCGAGGGCGCGGGTGAAAAACTGTTTTTT.

Concerning this clonotype: At one of its ends the junction is not consistent with the germline gene, which may arise from a read error. The chain uses TRBV11-3 and TRBJ2-1, with 9 bases aligning to TRBD2. The germline V gene encodes CDR1 SGHNT and CDR2 YENEEA. The CDR3 extends over 15 amino acids. CDR3 region: CVSNLAGAAYNEQFF. In DNA form, the CDR3 reads TGTGTCAGCAACTTAGCGGGAGCCGCCTACAATGAGCAGTTCTTC.

The chain combines TRBV12-3 or TRBV12-4 with TRBJ1-5; weak D call: TRBD1 (5 bases). V was pared by 8 bases and J by 6 bases, with 17 bases between. The CDR3 length is 14 residues. The CDR3 DNA reads TGTGCCAGCTGTCCCCCCGGGGGAGGTCAGCCCCAGCATTTT. Translated: CASCPPGGGQPQHF.

About this clonotype: Given a much more abundant clone one base away, this may be a read error. This chain links TRBV20-1 with TRBJ2-3; no definite D call. This CDR3 comprises 13 residues. Germline CDR1 and CDR2: DFQATT and SNEGSKA (reference sequence). Trimming pared 2 bases from V and 5 bases from J, leaving 11 bases between. CDR3 in DNA: TGCAGTGCTAGACCGACTGGTCGAGATACGCAGTATTTT. It codes for CSARPTGRDTQYF.

As for this clonotype: The CDR3 ends on some other residue instead of the conserved phenylalanine or tryptophan, so this is likely a read error. The V and J genes are TRBV4-2 and TRBJ2-5, with no clear D. The CDR3 has 14 residues. CDR1 and CDR2 from the germline V gene are LGHNA and YNFKEQ. Trimming shortened V by 3 bases and J by 3 bases, and 11 bases separated the two germline ends. The CDR3 region has the DNA TGTGCCAGCAGCCAGGGCCTCTATGAAGAGACCCAGTACTCC. This gives the protein CASSQGLYEETQYS.

Concerning this clonotype: One base away lies a much larger clone, so this may be a sequencing read error. The V call is TRBV29-1, the J call TRBJ1-1, with 8 bases aligning to TRBD1. The J segment lost 1 base and the V segment lost 6 bases, leaving 4 bases of the junction unmatched. CDR3 length equals 13 residues. The germline V gene encodes CDR1 SQVTM and CDR2 ANQGSEA. The CDR3 DNA is TGCAGCGTGATGACAGGGGCGAACACTGAAGCTTTCTTT. Protein product: CSVMTGANTEAFF.

For this clonotype: One end of the junction fails to match germline, which may point to a read error. The chain recombines TRBV6-5 with TRBJ2-4; 8 bases map to TRBD1. Germline V gives CDR1 MNHEY, CDR2 SVGAGI. This CDR3 spans 15 amino acids. CDR3 amino acids: CVSSYFQGAGHIQYF. As DNA, the CDR3 is TGTGTCAGCAGTTACTTTCAGGGGGCTGGTCACATTCAGTACTTC.

This sequence joins TRBV6-6 and TRBJ1-2; D is perhaps TRBD1 (5 bases). CDR3 length: 12 residues. V was shortened by 10 bases and J by 6 bases, with 15 bases between the two germline ends. Germline values: CDR1 MNHNY, CDR2 SVGAGI (reference sequence). CDR3 region: CANRSPGHGYTF. The CDR3 DNA reads as TGTGCCAACAGGAGTCCAGGGCATGGCTACACCTTC.

The J gene is TRBJ2-1, the V gene TRBV6-2 or TRBV6-3; no firm D call. V lost 3 bases and J lost 9, with 12 bases in between. CDR3 length equals 13 residues. The germline V gene has CDR1 MNHEY and CDR2 SVGEGT. The CDR3 nucleotides are TGTGCCAGCAGTTATCTAGGGTTATGTGAGCAGTTCTTC. It yields the protein CASSYLGLCEQFF.

Remarks on this clonotype: The junction and the germline gene differ at one end; a read error may be behind it. The chain joins TRBV12-3 or TRBV12-4 to TRBJ1-5; tentatively, D is TRBD1 (5 bases). The CDR3 runs to 14 residues. The CDR3, as DNA: TGTGACAGCGGTCCCTCCGGGGGAGGTCGGCCTCAGCATTTT. Protein sequence: CDSGPSGGGRPQHF.

A remark on this clonotype: A much larger clonotype is one base distant, so this may be a read error. The missing conserved phenylalanine or tryptophan at the end of this CDR3 makes a read error likely. The rearrangement joins TRBV6-6 to TRBJ2-7, with D possibly matching TRBD1 (5 bases). V was trimmed by 2 bases and J by 9 bases, leaving 17 bases between them. CDR3 length equals 14 residues. Germline CDR1 reads MNHNY; CDR2 reads SVGAGI (reference sequence). This CDR3 reads CASSYEPLAGSQYI. In nucleotides, the CDR3 is TGTGCCAGCAGTTACGAACCCCTGGCAGGGTCGCAGTACATC.

The J gene is TRBJ2-5, the V gene TRBV6-1; D is perhaps TRBD1 or TRBD2 (5 bases each). Germline V gene data show CDR1 as MNHNS and CDR2 as SASEGT. The CDR3 spans 13 residues. V was shortened by 6 bases and J by 2 bases, with 10 bases between the two germline ends. The CDR3 DNA is TGTGCCAGCAGCGGGACGACTCAAGAGACCCAGTACTTC. It yields the protein CASSGTTQETQYF.

The chain employs TRBV20-1 and TRBJ1-2; TRBD1 is a possible D gene (5 bases). The CDR3 covers 12 residues. The V end lost 7 bases, the J end lost 4 bases, and 13 bases lay between the germline ends. Germline CDR1 reads DFQATT; CDR2 reads SNEGSKA (reference sequence). CDR3 amino acids: CSVIGGSYGYTF. The CDR3 coding sequence is TGCAGTGTTATCGGGGGGAGCTATGGCTACACCTTC.

This rearrangement joins TRBV10-1 to TRBJ2-5; D ambiguous. CDR3 length: 13 residues. V lost 5 bases, J lost 5 bases, and 12 bases lay in between. The germline V gene encodes CDR1 WNHNN and CDR2 SYGVQD (reference sequence). In DNA form, the CDR3 reads TGCGCCAGCAGTCCCAATATGGGTGAGACCCAGTACTTC. Translation gives CASSPNMGETQYF.

The chain employs TRBV4-3 and TRBJ2-5; 8 nucleotides line up with TRBD1. CDR1 and CDR2 (germline): LGHNA, YSLEER. The CDR3 loop spans 14 amino acids. J lost 3 bases, V lost 4 bases, and 4 bases had no gene match. The CDR3 region has the DNA TGCGCCAGCAGCCCCGGGACAGGAGAAGAGACCCAGTACTTC. Its protein product is CASSPGTGEETQYF.

The CDR3 reads CSTEGGDYTF. The CDR3 nucleotides read TGCAGTACTGAAGGAGGCGACTACACCTTC. The V gene is TRBV20-1, the J gene TRBJ1-2; no definite D call. Germline CDR1 and CDR2: DFQATT and SNEGSKA (reference sequence). This CDR3 has 10 residues. V was pared by 8 bases and J by 10 bases, with 14 bases between.

Only a few counts were recorded for this clonotype. The V call is TRBV29-1, the J call TRBJ2-1, with a tentative D call TRBD2 (7 bases). Germline-derived CDR1 and CDR2 are SQVTM and ANQGSEA. This CDR3 is built from 15 residues. V dropped 5 bases and J dropped 6 bases, with 20 bases sitting between them. The CDR3 region is CSVRGVGGVGNEQFF. In DNA, the CDR3 is TGCAGCGTTCGGGGGGTAGGGGGTGTTGGCAATGAGCAGTTCTTC.

This clonotype was counted between two and nine times. Being one base from a much bigger clone, this may be a read error. The chain is built from TRBV5-1 and TRBJ2-3; 8 bases fit TRBD2. The CDR3 has 14 amino acids. Germline values: CDR1 SGHRS, CDR2 YFSETQ. CDR3 sequence reads: CTTRSGALTDTQYF. The CDR3 bases are TGCACCACCCGTAGCGGGGCCCTCACAGATACGCAGTATTTT.

Points on this clonotype: Its ends do not fully match the called genes, so a read error is possible. The chain uses TRBV29-1 and TRBJ2-1, with a possible D match to TRBD2 (5 bases). In germline, CDR1 is SQVTM, CDR2 ANQGSEA. This CDR3 has 12 amino acids. As DNA, the CDR3 is TGTAGCGTTGATGCGAATTTCGATGAGCAGTTCTTC. Amino acids: CSVDANFDEQFF.